This T cell receptor (beta chain) appears in the sequencing data of a study of cytomegalovirus exposure and HLA in healthy donors. Findings and caveats of the study: A later analysis showed HLA-associated TCR beta chains outstripping equally common others in clonal expansion. Rarity marked most TCR sequences, yet some public TCRs occurred in many donors. Confirmation was obtained in vitro that a few CMV-associated chains are specific for CMV antigens.

In regard to this clone: The antigen is undetermined.

The PCR made use of 60 Vbeta and 13 Jbeta primers. Only in-frame clones appear in the TCRdb table, and some are missing; sequencing was by immunoSEQ multiplex PCR. The sample contains fewer than 250,000 clones, around 67% of which appear only once. This receptor was obtained from a woman in her 30s in good health and CMV-seropositive. What was sequenced was PBMCs.

The CDR3 is CATSRAGWETQYF. The CDR3 DNA sequence: TGTGCCACCAGCAGAGCGGGTTGGGAGACCCAGTACTTC. The chain employs TRBV15 and TRBJ2-5, with D hard to call. The CDR3 loop spans 13 amino acids. CDR1 and CDR2 from the germline V gene are LNHNV and YYDKDF (reference sequence). The germline V and J ends were trimmed by 1 base and 5 bases, with 8 bases remaining between them.